The clone carrying this T cell receptor (beta chain) was seen repeatedly, ten times or more. Its antigen is unidentified. The CDR3 covers 13 residues. Germline assignment: CDR1 MNHNS and CDR2 SASEGT. V gave up 7 bases and J gave up 8 bases, with 15 bases separating them. This sample was included in a study of CD8 T cells in ankylosing spondylitis. Study findings and constraints: Reportedly, disease-linked clones are significantly enriched in ankylosing spondylitis patients' matched synovial fluid.

A single record per CDR3 protein comes from TCRdb applying MiXCR to the 5' RACE reads. The sample includes about 240,000 distinct CDR3 sequences, over 9.5% of them seen just once. The receptor was derived from a male donor with ankylosing spondylitis or in good health (not recorded which). Specimen: blood, either unsorted or a sorted T cell fraction (not recorded which). This rearrangement joins TRBV6-1 to TRBJ1-5, with TRBD1 as a possible D gene (6 bases). This CDR3 is CASIVDTGKPQHF. The DNA for the CDR3 is TGTGCCAGCATCGTGGACACAGGGAAGCCCCAGCATTTT.